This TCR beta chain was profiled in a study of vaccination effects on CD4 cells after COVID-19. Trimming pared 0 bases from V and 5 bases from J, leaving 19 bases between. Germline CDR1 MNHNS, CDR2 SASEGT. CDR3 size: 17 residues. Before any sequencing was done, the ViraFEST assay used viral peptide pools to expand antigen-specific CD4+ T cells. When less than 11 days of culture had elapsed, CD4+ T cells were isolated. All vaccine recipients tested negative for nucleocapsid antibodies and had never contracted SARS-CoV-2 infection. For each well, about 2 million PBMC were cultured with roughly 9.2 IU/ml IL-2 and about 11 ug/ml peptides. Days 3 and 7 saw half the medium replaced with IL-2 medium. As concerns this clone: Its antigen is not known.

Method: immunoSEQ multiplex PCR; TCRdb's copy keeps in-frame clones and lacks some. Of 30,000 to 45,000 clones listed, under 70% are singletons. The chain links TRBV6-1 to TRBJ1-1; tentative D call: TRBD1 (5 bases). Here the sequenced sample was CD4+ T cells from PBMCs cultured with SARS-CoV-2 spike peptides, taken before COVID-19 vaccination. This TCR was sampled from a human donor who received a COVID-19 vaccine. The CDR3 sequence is CASSEAEGHRRKTEAFF. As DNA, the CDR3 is TGTGCCAGCAGTGAAGCCGAGGGGCATCGGAGGAAAACTGAAGCTTTCTTT.